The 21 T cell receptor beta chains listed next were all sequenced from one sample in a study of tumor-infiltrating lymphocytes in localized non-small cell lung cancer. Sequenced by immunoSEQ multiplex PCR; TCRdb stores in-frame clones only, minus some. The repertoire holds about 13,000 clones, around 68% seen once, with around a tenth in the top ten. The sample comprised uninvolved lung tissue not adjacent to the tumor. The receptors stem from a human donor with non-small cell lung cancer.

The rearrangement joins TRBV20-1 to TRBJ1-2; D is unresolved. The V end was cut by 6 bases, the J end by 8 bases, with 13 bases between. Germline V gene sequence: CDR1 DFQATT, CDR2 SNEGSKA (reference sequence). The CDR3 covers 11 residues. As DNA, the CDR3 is TGCAGTGCCGACGGTCCCTGGGGCTACACCTTC. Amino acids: CSADGPWGYTF.

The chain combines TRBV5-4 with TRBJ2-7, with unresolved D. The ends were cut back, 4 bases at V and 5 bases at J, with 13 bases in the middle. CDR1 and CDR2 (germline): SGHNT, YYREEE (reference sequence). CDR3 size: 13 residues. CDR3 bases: TGTGCCAGCAGCGTGGACGGTCAGGACGAGCAGTACTTC. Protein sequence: CASSVDGQDEQYF.

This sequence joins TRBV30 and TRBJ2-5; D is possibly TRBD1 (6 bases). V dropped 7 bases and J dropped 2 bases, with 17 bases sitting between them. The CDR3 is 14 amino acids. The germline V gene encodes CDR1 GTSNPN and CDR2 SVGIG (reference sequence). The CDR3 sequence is CASDTGTSQETQYF. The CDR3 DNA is TGTGCCTCGGACACAGGGACCTCACAAGAGACCCAGTACTTC.

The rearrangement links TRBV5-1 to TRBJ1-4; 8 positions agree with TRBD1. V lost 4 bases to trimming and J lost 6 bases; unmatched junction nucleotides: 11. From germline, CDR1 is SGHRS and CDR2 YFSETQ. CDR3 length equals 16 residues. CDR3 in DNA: TGCGCCAGCAGCGCCACTACAGGGGGACGGGATGAAAAACTGTTTTTT. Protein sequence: CASSATTGGRDEKLFF.

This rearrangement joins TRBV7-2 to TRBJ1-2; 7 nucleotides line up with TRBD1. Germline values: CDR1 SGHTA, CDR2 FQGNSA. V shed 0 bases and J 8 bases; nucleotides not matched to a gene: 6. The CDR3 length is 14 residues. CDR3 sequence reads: CASSLAIKGGGYTF. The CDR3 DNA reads TGTGCCAGCAGCTTAGCTATAAAAGGGGGCGGCTACACCTTC.

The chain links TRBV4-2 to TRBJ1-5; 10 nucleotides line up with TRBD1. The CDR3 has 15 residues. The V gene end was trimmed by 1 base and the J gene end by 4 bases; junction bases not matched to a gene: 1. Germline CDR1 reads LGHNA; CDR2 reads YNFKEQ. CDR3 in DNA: TGTGCCAGCAGCCAAGTGGACAGGGGGAATCAGCCCCAGCATTTT. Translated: CASSQVDRGNQPQHF.

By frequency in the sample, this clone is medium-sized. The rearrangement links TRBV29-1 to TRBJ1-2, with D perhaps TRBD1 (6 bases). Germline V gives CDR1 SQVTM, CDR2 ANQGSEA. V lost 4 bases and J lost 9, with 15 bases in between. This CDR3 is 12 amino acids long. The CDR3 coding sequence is TGCAGCGTTGTTCGCAGGGGAGATCGCTACACCTTC. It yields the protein CSVVRRGDRYTF.

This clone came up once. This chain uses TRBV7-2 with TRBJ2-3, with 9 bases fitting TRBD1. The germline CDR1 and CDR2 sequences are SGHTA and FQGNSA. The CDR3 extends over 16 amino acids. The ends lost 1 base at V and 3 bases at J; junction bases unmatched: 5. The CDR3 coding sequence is TGTGCCAGCAGCTTAGGCCGGGACAGGGTAACAGATACGCAGTATTTT. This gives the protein CASSLGRDRVTDTQYF. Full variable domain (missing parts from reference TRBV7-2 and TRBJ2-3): GAGVSQSPSNKVTEKGKDVELRCDPISGHTALYWYRQSLGQGLEFLIYFQGNSAPDKSGLPSDRFSAERTGGSVSTLTIQRTQQEDSAVYLCASSLGRDRVTDTQYFGPGTRLTVL.

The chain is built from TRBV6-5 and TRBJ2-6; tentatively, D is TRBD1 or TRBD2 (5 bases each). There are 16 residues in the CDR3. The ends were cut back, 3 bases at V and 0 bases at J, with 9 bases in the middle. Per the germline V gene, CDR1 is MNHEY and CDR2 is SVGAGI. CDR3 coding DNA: TGTGCCAGCAGTTATGAGGGGTCCTCTGGGGCCAACGTCCTGACTTTC. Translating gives CASSYEGSSGANVLTF.

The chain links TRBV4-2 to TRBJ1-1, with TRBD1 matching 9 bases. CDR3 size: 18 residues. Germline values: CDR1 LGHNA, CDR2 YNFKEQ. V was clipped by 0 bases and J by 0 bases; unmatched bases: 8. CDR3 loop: CASSQDSGTGNMNTEAFF. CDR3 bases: TGTGCCAGCAGCCAAGACTCTGGGACAGGGAATATGAACACTGAAGCTTTCTTT.

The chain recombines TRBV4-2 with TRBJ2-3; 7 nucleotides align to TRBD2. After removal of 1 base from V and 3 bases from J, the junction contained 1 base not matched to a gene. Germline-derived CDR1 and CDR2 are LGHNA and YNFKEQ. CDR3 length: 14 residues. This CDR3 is CASSQGGGTDTQYF. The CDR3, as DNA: TGTGCCAGCAGCCAAGGGGGGGGGACAGATACGCAGTATTTT.

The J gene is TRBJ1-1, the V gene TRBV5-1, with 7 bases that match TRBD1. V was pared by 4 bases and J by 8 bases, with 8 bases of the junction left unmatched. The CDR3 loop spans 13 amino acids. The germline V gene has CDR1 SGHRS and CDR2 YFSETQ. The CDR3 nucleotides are TGCGCCAGCAGCCTCTCCGGGACAGCCGAAGCTTTCTTT. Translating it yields CASSLSGTAEAFF.

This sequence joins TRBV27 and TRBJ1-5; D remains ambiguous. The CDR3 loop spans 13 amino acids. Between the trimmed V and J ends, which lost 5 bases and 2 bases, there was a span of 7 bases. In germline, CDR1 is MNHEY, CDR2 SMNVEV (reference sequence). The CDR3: CASSRSGNQPQHF. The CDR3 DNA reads TGTGCCAGCAGTAGAAGCGGCAATCAGCCCCAGCATTTT.

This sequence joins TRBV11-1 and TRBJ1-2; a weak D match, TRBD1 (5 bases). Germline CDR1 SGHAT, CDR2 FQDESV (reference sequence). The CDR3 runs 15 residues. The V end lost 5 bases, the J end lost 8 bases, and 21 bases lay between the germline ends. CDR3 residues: CASSPRERGLGGYTF. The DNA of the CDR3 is TGTGCCAGCAGCCCTCGGGAGAGGGGCTTGGGGGGCTACACCTTC. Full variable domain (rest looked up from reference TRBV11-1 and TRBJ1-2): EAEVAQSPRYKITEKSQAVAFWCDPISGHATLYWYRQILGQGPELLVQFQDESVVDDSQLPKDRFSAERLKGVDSTLKIQPAELGDSAMYLCASSPRERGLGGYTFGSGTRLTVV.

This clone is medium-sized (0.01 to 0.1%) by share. Written as DNA, the CDR3 is TGTGCCAGCAGCTCGTATAACACTGAAGCTTTCTTT. Translation gives CASSSYNTEAFF. The rearrangement uses TRBV7-2 and TRBJ1-1; D is uncertain. Germline-derived CDR1 and CDR2 are SGHTA and FQGNSA. V was pared by 4 bases and J by 2 bases, with 5 bases between. CDR3 length: 12 residues.

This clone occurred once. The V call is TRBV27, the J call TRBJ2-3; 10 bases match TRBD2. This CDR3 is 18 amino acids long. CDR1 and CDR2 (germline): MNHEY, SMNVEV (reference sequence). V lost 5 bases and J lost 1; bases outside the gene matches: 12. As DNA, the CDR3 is TGTGCCAGCAGTAGCGGGACTAGCGTCTTCGTCGGCACAGATACGCAGTATTTT. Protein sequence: CASSSGTSVFVGTDTQYF.

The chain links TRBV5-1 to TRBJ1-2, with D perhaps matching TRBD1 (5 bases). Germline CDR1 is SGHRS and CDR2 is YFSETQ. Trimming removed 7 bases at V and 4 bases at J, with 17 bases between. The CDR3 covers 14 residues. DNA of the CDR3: TGCGCCAGCTCAGAATCCGGGGGATCCTATGGCTACACCTTC. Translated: CASSESGGSYGYTF.

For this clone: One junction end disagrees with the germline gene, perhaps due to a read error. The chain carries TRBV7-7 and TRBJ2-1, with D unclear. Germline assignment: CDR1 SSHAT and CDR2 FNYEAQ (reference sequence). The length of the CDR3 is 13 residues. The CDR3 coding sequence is TGTGCTAGCAGCTTAGACTTGACGCGTGAGCAGTTCTTC. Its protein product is CASSLDLTREQFF.

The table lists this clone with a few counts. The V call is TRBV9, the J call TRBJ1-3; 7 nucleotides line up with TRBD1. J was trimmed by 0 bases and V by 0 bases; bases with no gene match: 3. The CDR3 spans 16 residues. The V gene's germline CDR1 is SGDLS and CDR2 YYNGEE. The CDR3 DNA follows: TGTGCCAGCAGCGTAGGACAGGGAGACTCTGGAAACACCATATATTTT. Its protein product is CASSVGQGDSGNTIYF.

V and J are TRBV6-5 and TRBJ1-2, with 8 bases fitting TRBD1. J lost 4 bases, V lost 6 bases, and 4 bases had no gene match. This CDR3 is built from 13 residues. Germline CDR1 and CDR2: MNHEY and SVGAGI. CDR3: CASSPDRGYGYTF. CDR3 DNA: TGTGCCAGCAGCCCCGACAGGGGCTATGGCTACACCTTC.

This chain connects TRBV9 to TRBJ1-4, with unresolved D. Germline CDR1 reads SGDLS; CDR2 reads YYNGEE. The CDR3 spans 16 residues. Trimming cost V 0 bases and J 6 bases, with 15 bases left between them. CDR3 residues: CASSVGVGRYDEKLFF. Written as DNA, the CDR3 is TGTGCCAGCAGCGTAGGTGTGGGTCGATATGATGAAAAACTGTTTTTT. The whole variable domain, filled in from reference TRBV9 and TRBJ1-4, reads DSGVTQTPKHLITATGQRVTLRCSPRSGDLSVYWYQQSLDQGLQFLIQYYNGEERAKGNILERFSAQQFPDLHSELNLSSLELGDSALYFCASSVGVGRYDEKLFFGSGTQLSVL.